This T cell receptor (beta chain) came from a study of blood T cell repertoires in COVID-19. Background on the study: T cells, B-cell-depleted T cells, or PBMCs supplied cDNA or gDNA.

In Seattle, patients joined the study during active infection and were tracked longitudinally. This CDR3 is built from 21 residues. The V and J ends lost 0 bases and 0 bases respectively, with 25 bases between them. Germline-derived CDR1 and CDR2 are SGDLS and YYNGEE. Here immunoSEQ multiplex PCR was the method, and the copy in TCRdb shows in-frame clones only, minus some. The repertoire includes 60,000 to 85,000 clones, roughly 84% of them detected once, and approximately 11% sits in the top ten. This clonotype was sampled from a man between 60 and 75 years old with COVID-19, enrolled during active disease. V gene TRBV9 combines with J gene TRBJ2-1; weak D call: TRBD2 (6 bases). What was sequenced was peripheral blood. Here the CDR3 DNA reads TGTGCCAGCAGCGTAGGAACACCGACTTTAGGTAGCGGAAGCTCCTACAATGAGCAGTTCTTC. As protein: CASSVGTPTLGSGSSYNEQFF.